The 27 T cell receptor beta chains below all came from one sample that was sequenced in a study of T cell repertoires in cytomegalovirus infection. For these TCRs, the target antigens are not known. TCRdb re-analysed the reads in MiXCR, keeping a single row per CDR3 protein. The sample lists about 480,000 distinct CDR3 sequences, roughly a third seen once, with 15% to 20% in the top ten. This sample comprised cultured PBMCs, obtained from culture after CMV antigen stimulation. These TCRs come from a human donor in good health (CMV status not recorded). Some clones in this sample may be carry-over from other donors' samples.

In its sample, this clonotype was seen a few times. The genes are TRBV28 and TRBJ2-5; 14 bases agree with TRBD2. The CDR3 spans 15 residues. V lost 2 bases and J lost 7; bases outside the gene matches: 3. The V gene's germline CDR1 is MDHEN and CDR2 SYDVKM. In DNA form, the CDR3 reads TGTGCCAGCAGTTTAACGGGACTAGCGGGAGCGACCCAGTACTTC. Its translation: CASSLTGLAGATQYF.

The J gene is TRBJ2-7, the V gene TRBV20-1, with a possible D match to TRBD1 (5 bases). Deletions cut 2 bases from V and 3 bases from J, with 20 bases between. Germline CDR1 and CDR2: DFQATT and SNEGSKA (reference sequence). There are 16 residues in the CDR3. The CDR3 coding sequence is TGCAGTGCTAGACCTGGGTCTGCAGGGTATCTCTACGAGCAGTACTTC. It translates to CSARPGSAGYLYEQYF.

In the case of this clonotype: The CDR3 does not end in the conserved phenylalanine or tryptophan, so this is likely a read error. This rearrangement joins TRBV12-3 or TRBV12-4 to TRBJ2-3, with D perhaps given as TRBD1 or TRBD2 (5 bases each). This CDR3 region has 15 residues. The ends were cut back, 6 bases at V and 2 bases at J, with 15 bases in the middle. Here the CDR3 reads CASSPGTFYTDTQYL. The DNA of the CDR3 is TGTGCCAGCAGCCCGGGGACCTTTTACACAGATACGCAGTATTTA.

This clonotype was picked up many times. CDR3 coding DNA: TGTGCCAGCAGCCCCTTTTTGGGACAGGGGTCGAGTGAGCAGTTCTTC. This translates into CASSPFLGQGSSEQFF. The rearrangement uses TRBV6-2 or TRBV6-3 and TRBJ2-1, with 10 bases that match TRBD1. Germline V gene lookup returns CDR1 MNHEY and CDR2 SVGEGT. V shed 6 bases and J 9 bases; nucleotides not matched to a gene: 14. The CDR3 is 16 amino acids.

This chain uses TRBV19 with TRBJ2-5; D is perhaps TRBD2 (5 bases). V gave up 3 bases and J gave up 0 bases, with 14 bases separating them. CDR1 LNHDA and CDR2 SQIVND come from the germline V gene (reference sequence). This CDR3 is built from 16 residues. This CDR3 is CASSIAPPGYQETQYF. CDR3 nucleotides: TGTGCCAGTAGTATCGCCCCCCCGGGGTACCAAGAGACCCAGTACTTC.

This clonotype was counted only a few times. The rearrangement links TRBV20-1 to TRBJ1-5, with 7 bases matching TRBD1. V dropped 3 bases and J dropped 1; count of bases not matched to a gene: 3. Per germline, CDR1 DFQATT and CDR2 SNEGSKA (reference sequence). The CDR3 is made up of 14 amino acids. CDR3 nucleotides: TGCAGTGCTAGTACAGGGGCAAGCAATCAGCCCCAGCATTTT. It translates to CSASTGASNQPQHF.

The J gene is TRBJ1-1, the V gene TRBV4-1; 11 bases agree with TRBD1. CDR1 and CDR2 from the germline V gene are MGHRA and YSYEKL. V dropped 1 base and J dropped 0; count of bases not matched to a gene: 7. The length of the CDR3 is 18 residues. The CDR3 sequence: CASSQGPRDRGMNTEAFF. CDR3 DNA: TGCGCCAGCAGCCAAGGCCCCCGGGACAGGGGGATGAACACTGAAGCTTTCTTT.

The gene calls are TRBV20-1 and TRBJ2-7; 8 bases agree with TRBD2. In germline, CDR1 is DFQATT, CDR2 SNEGSKA (reference sequence). This CDR3 region has 13 residues. V was pared by 6 bases and J by 3 bases, with 7 bases of the junction left unmatched. CDR3 loop: CSARPGLDYEQYF. In nucleotides, the CDR3 is TGCAGTGCAAGACCGGGACTAGACTACGAGCAGTACTTC.

The chain carries TRBV7-2 and TRBJ2-1, with D tentatively TRBD1 (5 bases). The length of the CDR3 is 13 residues. The germline CDR1 and CDR2 sequences are SGHTA and FQGNSA. The V end was cut by 5 bases, the J end by 4 bases, with 9 bases between. CDR3 in DNA: TGTGCCAGCAGCCTACAGGTTTACAATGAGCAGTTCTTC. Residues: CASSLQVYNEQFF.

The chain couples TRBV18 to TRBJ2-1; D is ambiguous. CDR1 and CDR2 (germline): KGHSH, LQKENI. This CDR3 comprises 19 residues. Trimming removed 3 bases at V and 3 bases at J, with 24 bases between. This chain's CDR3 is CASSPPLLADLPGYNEQFF. The CDR3 region has the DNA TGTGCCAGCTCACCGCCCCTCCTTGCCGACTTACCGGGCTACAATGAGCAGTTCTTC.

The chain joins TRBV7-2 to TRBJ2-3; no reliable D call. Germline CDR1 reads SGHTA; CDR2 reads FQGNSA. CDR3 length: 13 residues. V was clipped by 3 bases and J by 9 bases, with 13 bases between them. The CDR3 reads CASSFNTANTQYF. Written as DNA, the CDR3 is TGTGCCAGCAGCTTCAACACAGCCAACACGCAGTATTTT.

This clonotype was detected a few times. This chain joins TRBV12-5 and TRBJ2-7; 7 nucleotides match TRBD2. Germline V gives CDR1 LGHNT, CDR2 FRNRAP. V trimming: 5 bases; J trimming: 3 bases; junction bases outside the gene matches: 1. This CDR3 has 12 amino acids. The CDR3 protein is CASGPSGYEQYV. CDR3 coding DNA: TGTGCTAGTGGTCCTAGCGGCTACGAGCAGTACGTC.

The chain employs TRBV7-2 and TRBJ1-4; D remains unclear. The CDR3 runs 13 residues. Germline lookup yields CDR1 SGHTA and CDR2 FQGNSA. Trimming pared 5 bases from V and 11 bases from J, leaving 15 bases between. CDR3 amino acids: CASSPVPGWKLFF. The DNA for the CDR3 is TGTGCCAGCAGCCCCGTCCCGGGCTGGAAACTGTTTTTT.

The rearrangement joins TRBV5-6 to TRBJ2-7, with a weak D call TRBD1 (6 bases). V was shortened by 4 bases and J by 3 bases, with 17 bases between the two germline ends. Looked up from germline, CDR1 is SGHDT and CDR2 is YYEEEE. The CDR3 has 15 amino acids. The CDR3 loop is CASSGGHIILYEQYV. As DNA, the CDR3 is TGTGCCAGCAGCGGGGGACACATAATCCTCTACGAGCAGTACGTC.

The chain recombines TRBV20-1 with TRBJ2-4; 10 bases map to TRBD2. J gave up 6 bases and V 0 bases, and 2 bases lay outside the gene matches. Per the germline V gene, CDR1 is DFQATT and CDR2 is SNEGSKA (reference sequence). The CDR3 extends over 14 amino acids. DNA for the CDR3: TGCAGTGCTAGAGATCGACTAGCGGGAAACATTCAGTACTTC. This gives the protein CSARDRLAGNIQYF.

The J gene is TRBJ1-3, the V gene TRBV20-1; the D gene is possibly TRBD1 (6 bases). Germline assignment: CDR1 DFQATT and CDR2 SNEGSKA (reference sequence). The CDR3 contains 18 residues. V was cut by 3 bases and J by 0 bases, with 21 bases left in between. The CDR3 nucleotides are TGCAGTGCTAGTCCGGGGGGCCCGGGGTCTTCCTCTGGAAACACCATATATTTT. It codes for CSASPGGPGSSSGNTIYF.

With respect to this clonotype: Relative to the germline gene, one junction end is altered; a read error may explain this. The gene calls are TRBV4-1 and TRBJ2-2; D call uncertain. Looked up from germline, CDR1 is MGHRA and CDR2 is YSYEKL. CDR3 length: 15 amino acids. CDR3 protein: CASSPLDRLSDGLFF. In nucleotides, the CDR3 is TGTGCCAGCAGCCCTTTGGATCGGCTATCGGATGGGCTGTTTTTT.

This chain joins TRBV7-2 and TRBJ2-7; 8 nucleotides match TRBD1. Trimming at V came to 4 bases and at J to 9 bases, leaving 8 bases not matched to a gene. Germline V gene lookup returns CDR1 SGHTA and CDR2 FQGNSA. The CDR3 has 13 amino acids. This CDR3 reads CASSYDRGAGQYV. The CDR3 DNA follows: TGTGCCAGCAGCTACGACAGGGGAGCGGGGCAGTACGTC.

This clonotype was counted many times. V gene TRBV7-2 combines with J gene TRBJ2-3; D possibly uses TRBD1 or TRBD2 (6 bases each). V was pared by 10 bases and J by 0 bases, with 14 bases between. The CDR3 runs 14 residues. Germline CDR1 is SGHTA and CDR2 is FQGNSA. As DNA, the CDR3 is TGTGCCACAAAGGGGGACTGGAGCACAGATACGCAGTATTTT. It codes for CATKGDWSTDTQYF.

This clonotype was observed a few times. CDR3 sequence reads: CASSPGGGGFVDQYF. CDR3 nucleotides: TGCGCCAGCAGCCCCGGTGGCGGTGGATTCGTGGACCAGTACTTC. The V call is TRBV4-1, the J call TRBJ2-5; D remains ambiguous. The CDR3 contains 15 residues. Germline loops: CDR1 MGHRA, CDR2 YSYEKL. V lost 4 bases, J lost 10 bases, and 22 bases lay in between.

The rearrangement uses TRBV19 and TRBJ1-3; a possible D gene is TRBD1 (5 bases). V was pared by 5 bases and J by 0 bases, with 14 bases between. Germline-derived CDR1 and CDR2 are LNHDA and SQIVND (reference sequence). CDR3 length: 16 amino acids. The CDR3 sequence: CASSRRDRHSGNTIYF. The CDR3 nucleotides are TGTGCCAGTAGTCGTCGGGACCGCCACTCTGGAAACACCATATATTTT.

This clonotype turned up a few times. This sequence joins TRBV6-1 and TRBJ2-7; TRBD2 matches at 7 bases. Germline values: CDR1 MNHNS, CDR2 SASEGT. J was trimmed by 4 bases and V by 5 bases; bases with no gene match: 5. The CDR3 totals 13 residues. The CDR3 sequence: CASSRGSTYEQYF. The CDR3 coding sequence is TGTGCCAGCAGTCGCGGGAGTACTTACGAGCAGTACTTC.

Regarding this clonotype: This may stem from a read error, because a much larger clone lies one nucleotide away. V usage is TRBV7-2 and J usage is TRBJ1-2; D is ambiguous. The V end lost 3 bases, the J end lost 2 bases, and 16 bases lay between the germline ends. The CDR3 totals 16 residues. Per germline, CDR1 SGHTA and CDR2 FQGNSA. CDR3 DNA: TGTGCCAGCAGCTTGCCGGTTGGAGGAGGAAACTATGGCTACACCTTC. Amino acid sequence: CASSLPVGGGNYGYTF.

The chain couples TRBV6-2 or TRBV6-3 to TRBJ1-2, with D unclear. The germline CDR1 and CDR2 sequences are MNHEY and SVGEGT. The CDR3 spans 13 residues. The ends were cut back, 2 bases at V and 7 bases at J, with 11 bases in the middle. As DNA, the CDR3 is TGTGCCAGCAGTTACAGTGGAGACCGTGGCTACACCTTC. It is translated as CASSYSGDRGYTF.

The chain couples TRBV6-1 to TRBJ1-2; TRBD1 agrees at 7 bases. This CDR3 is built from 15 residues. The germline gives CDR1 MNHNS, CDR2 SASEGT. V dropped 6 bases and J dropped 1; count of bases not matched to a gene: 8. This chain's CDR3 is CASSRGQDLNYGYTF. For the CDR3, the DNA is TGTGCCAGCAGCCGAGGACAGGACCTTAACTATGGCTACACCTTC.

This clonotype was found many times. One end of the junction fails to match germline, which may point to a read error. This sequence joins TRBV14 and TRBJ2-1; D is unresolved. The germline gives CDR1 SGHDN, CDR2 FVKESK. The CDR3 length is 12 residues. CDR3 residues: CASSQDYSEQFF. CDR3 nucleotides: TGTGCCAGCAGCCAAGATTACAGTGAGCAGTTCTTC.

The V gene is TRBV11-1, the J gene TRBJ1-2; D not resolved. V was cut by 0 bases and J by 7 bases, with 12 bases left in between. Germline V gene lookup returns CDR1 SGHAT and CDR2 FQDESV (reference sequence). This CDR3 region has 14 residues. The CDR3 sequence: CASSLAPTNGGYTF. The CDR3 DNA follows: TGTGCCAGCAGCTTAGCTCCGACAAACGGTGGCTACACCTTC.